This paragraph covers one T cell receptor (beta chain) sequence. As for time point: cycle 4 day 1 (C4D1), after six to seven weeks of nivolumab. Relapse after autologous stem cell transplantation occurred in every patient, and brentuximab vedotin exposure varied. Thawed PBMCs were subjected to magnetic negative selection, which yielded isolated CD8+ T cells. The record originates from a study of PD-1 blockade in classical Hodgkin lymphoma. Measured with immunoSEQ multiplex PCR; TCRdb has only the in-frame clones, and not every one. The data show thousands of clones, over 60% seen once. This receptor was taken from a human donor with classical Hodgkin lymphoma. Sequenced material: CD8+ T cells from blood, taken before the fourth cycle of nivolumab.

The CDR3 reads CASSLRIPTGNDYNEQFF. DNA of the CDR3: TGTGCCAGCAGCTTACGGATCCCGACAGGGAACGATTACAATGAGCAGTTCTTC. This chain joins TRBV7-9 and TRBJ2-1; 7 bases fit TRBD1. The CDR3 runs 18 residues. Germline assignment: CDR1 SEHNR and CDR2 FQNEAQ (reference sequence). Trimming removed 2 bases from V and 4 bases from J; junction bases left unmatched: 14.